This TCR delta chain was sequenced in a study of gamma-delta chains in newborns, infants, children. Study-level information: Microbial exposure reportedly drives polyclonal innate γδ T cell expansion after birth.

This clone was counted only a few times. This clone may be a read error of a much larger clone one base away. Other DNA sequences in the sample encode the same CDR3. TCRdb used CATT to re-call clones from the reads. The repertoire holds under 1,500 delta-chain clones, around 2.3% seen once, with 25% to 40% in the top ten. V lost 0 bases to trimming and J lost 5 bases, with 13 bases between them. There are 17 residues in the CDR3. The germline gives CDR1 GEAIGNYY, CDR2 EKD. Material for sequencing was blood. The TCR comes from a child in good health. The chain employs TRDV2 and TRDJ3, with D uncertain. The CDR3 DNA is TGTGCCTGTGACACCGTGATAAAGGACCGGGACACCCGACAGATGTTTTTC. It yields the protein CACDTVIKDRDTRQMFF.